Following are 24 T cell receptor beta chains from one sample sequenced in a study of blood T cell repertoires in COVID-19. Using immunoSEQ multiplex PCR, the repertoire was profiled, and TCRdb retains in-frame clones only, with some absent. The top ten hold around 0.9% of the sample, which has 250,000 to 300,000 clones, roughly 87% seen once. What was sequenced was PBMCs or T cells enriched from blood (not recorded which). These receptors all stem from a woman aged 25-40 years who had recovered from COVID-19.

V is TRBV2 and J is TRBJ1-1; a possible D gene is TRBD1 (5 bases). CDR3 size: 16 residues. Germline-derived CDR1 and CDR2 are SNHLY and FYNNEI. Trimming pared 7 bases from V and 4 bases from J, leaving 22 bases between. As DNA, the CDR3 is TGTGCCAGCAACGAGGATGTGGGGGGAGGCAGCACTGAAGCTTTCTTT. Encoded protein: CASNEDVGGGSTEAFF.

The chain is built from TRBV5-1 and TRBJ2-1; no reliable D call. Germline V CDR1 and CDR2: SGHRS, YFSETQ. The V gene lost 6 bases and the J gene lost 6 bases, with 10 bases spanning the gap. The CDR3 covers 12 residues. As DNA, the CDR3 is TGCGCCAGCACGGCAGGCATCAATGAGCAGTTCTTC. Its protein product is CASTAGINEQFF.

This chain uses TRBV7-9 with TRBJ1-2; D unresolved. V was shortened by 4 bases and J by 4 bases, with 10 bases between the two germline ends. In germline, CDR1 is SEHNR, CDR2 FQNEAQ (reference sequence). The CDR3 runs to 13 residues. CDR3 protein: CASSSDGIYGYTF. CDR3 DNA sequence: TGTGCCAGCAGCTCGGACGGGATCTATGGCTACACCTTC. The whole variable domain, remainder taken from reference TRBV7-9 and TRBJ1-2, is DTGVSQNPRHKITKRGQNVTFRCDPISEHNRLYWYRQTLGQGPEFLTYFQNEAQLEKSRLLSDRFSAERPKGSFSTLEIQRTEQGDSAMYLCASSSDGIYGYTFGSGTRLTVV.

The V and J genes are TRBV11-2 and TRBJ2-7; TRBD1 is a possible D gene (5 bases). Trimming stripped 5 bases from V and 0 bases from J, with 17 bases between. Germline V gene lookup returns CDR1 SGHAT and CDR2 FQNNGV. The CDR3 is 16 amino acids. The CDR3 loop reads CASSPRTPTASYEQYF. In DNA form, the CDR3 reads TGTGCCAGCAGCCCCCGAACGCCGACAGCCTCCTACGAGCAGTACTTC.

The chain combines TRBV10-3 with TRBJ1-2; 8 nucleotides align to TRBD1. After removal of 7 bases from V and 6 bases from J, the junction contained 7 bases not matched to a gene. There are 13 residues in the CDR3. In germline, CDR1 is ENHRY, CDR2 SYGVKD. The CDR3 DNA sequence: TGTGCCATCAACGATCCGGACAGGGATGGCTACACCTTC. Protein product: CAINDPDRDGYTF.

To note about this clone: The sample holds other DNA sequences that translate to the same CDR3. The chain recombines TRBV6-5 with TRBJ1-2, with D possibly matching TRBD1 (6 bases). The CDR3 loop spans 13 amino acids. Germline CDR1 MNHEY, CDR2 SVGAGI. V shed 6 bases and J shed 3 bases, with 11 bases lying between them. The CDR3: CASRKQGYYGYTF. The CDR3 DNA follows: TGTGCCAGCAGGAAACAGGGATACTATGGCTACACCTTC.

The chain carries TRBV2 and TRBJ2-5; D might be TRBD1 (5 bases). Germline V gene data show CDR1 as SNHLY and CDR2 as FYNNEI. The CDR3 loop spans 13 amino acids. Trimming pared 4 bases from V and 4 bases from J, leaving 10 bases between. For the CDR3, the DNA is TGTGCCAGCAGTGTCTCAGGGTCAGAGACCCAGTACTTC. Translating gives CASSVSGSETQYF.

This rearrangement joins TRBV14 to TRBJ1-1; 8 bases agree with TRBD1. This CDR3 has 19 amino acids. Germline CDR1 reads SGHDN; CDR2 reads FVKESK. With 0 bases clipped from V and 1 base from J, the junction kept 13 bases outside the gene matches. This CDR3 reads CASSQDSRDRIYPNTEAFF. The CDR3 bases are TGTGCCAGCAGCCAAGACTCACGGGACAGGATCTATCCGAACACTGAAGCTTTCTTT.

The gene calls are TRBV9 and TRBJ2-5; 8 nucleotides match TRBD2. Trimming took 0 bases from V and 0 from J; bases not matched to a gene: 13. The CDR3 is 19 residues long. Germline CDR1 reads SGDLS; CDR2 reads YYNGEE. DNA of the CDR3: TGTGCCAGCAGCGTAGACGAGAAAGGGCGGGGGGCAAACCAAGAGACCCAGTACTTC. Translation: CASSVDEKGRGANQETQYF. The whole variable domain, filled in from reference TRBV9 and TRBJ2-5, reads DSGVTQTPKHLITATGQRVTLRCSPRSGDLSVYWYQQSLDQGLQFLIQYYNGEERAKGNILERFSAQQFPDLHSELNLSSLELGDSALYFCASSVDEKGRGANQETQYFGPGTRLLVL.

This rearrangement joins TRBV28 to TRBJ2-6; TRBD2 is a possible D gene (7 bases). The germline V and J ends were trimmed by 4 bases and 2 bases, with 15 bases remaining between them. CDR3 size: 17 residues. The germline V gene encodes CDR1 MDHEN and CDR2 SYDVKM. CDR3 protein: CASSSRGAPTGANVLTF. The CDR3 coding sequence is TGTGCCAGCAGTTCTCGGGGGGCGCCAACTGGGGCCAACGTCCTGACTTTC.

This chain uses TRBV5-6 with TRBJ1-6; no clear D. V dropped 4 bases and J dropped 6 bases, with 8 bases sitting between them. The CDR3 runs to 13 residues. The germline CDR1 and CDR2 sequences are SGHDT and YYEEEE. In DNA, the CDR3 is TGTGCCAGCAGCCGCGATGGTAATTCACCCCTCCACTTT. Its translation is CASSRDGNSPLHF.

This sequence joins TRBV5-1 and TRBJ1-2; TRBD1 might be the D (6 bases). From germline, CDR1 is SGHRS and CDR2 YFSETQ. This CDR3 comprises 14 residues. Deletions cut 2 bases from V and 4 bases from J, with 12 bases between. Written as DNA, the CDR3 is TGCGCCAGCAGCTTAGGGGGACAAGTCTATGGCTACACCTTC. Translated, it gives CASSLGGQVYGYTF.

In its sample, this clone was seen once. This chain joins TRBV6-1 and TRBJ2-7, with 8 bases lining up with TRBD2. The CDR3 extends over 15 amino acids. Germline V gene data show CDR1 as MNHNS and CDR2 as SASEGT. J was trimmed by 2 bases and V by 1 base; bases with no gene match: 4. In DNA form, the CDR3 reads TGTGCCAGCAGTGAAGTCGGGGGGGGCGCCTACGAGCAGTACTTC. This encodes CASSEVGGGAYEQYF.

V usage is TRBV6-2 or TRBV6-3 and J usage is TRBJ2-1, with 8 bases that match TRBD2. The J segment lost 4 bases and the V segment lost 6 bases, leaving 11 bases of the junction unmatched. The V gene's germline CDR1 is MNHEY and CDR2 SVGEGT. The CDR3 length is 16 residues. Written as DNA, the CDR3 is TGTGCCAGCAGCCGACGGGGAGCGGGGGCATACAATGAGCAGTTCTTC. Protein sequence: CASSRRGAGAYNEQFF.

The CDR3 DNA sequence: TGTGCCAGCAGCTTAACAAGGGGTTCCACTGAAGCTTTCTTT. As protein: CASSLTRGSTEAFF. This sequence joins TRBV11-3 and TRBJ1-1, with D perhaps TRBD1 (5 bases). This CDR3 is built from 14 residues. V lost 2 bases to trimming and J lost 4 bases, with 11 bases between them. Germline V CDR1 and CDR2: SGHNT, YENEEA.

This clone turned up a few times. The V gene is TRBV4-1, the J gene TRBJ2-7, with 11 bases that match TRBD2. CDR1 is MGHRA, CDR2 YSYEKL, per germline. Trimming at V came to 5 bases and at J to 0 bases, leaving 9 bases not matched to a gene. The CDR3 loop spans 17 amino acids. CDR3 residues: CASSTRLAGWGSYEQYF. DNA of the CDR3: TGCGCCAGCAGCACTCGACTAGCGGGATGGGGCTCCTACGAGCAGTACTTC.

The chain links TRBV19 to TRBJ1-2; the match to TRBD1 covers 9 bases. The CDR3 covers 21 residues. Trimming removed 4 bases from V and 3 bases from J; junction bases left unmatched: 24. The germline V gene encodes CDR1 LNHDA and CDR2 SQIVND (reference sequence). Here the CDR3 reads CASSTWRRWRDREPSDYGYTF. CDR3 sequence (DNA): TGTGCCAGTAGTACCTGGCGCCGATGGCGGGACAGGGAGCCAAGTGACTATGGCTACACCTTC.

The chain couples TRBV27 to TRBJ1-2; possibly TRBD1 for D (5 bases). CDR1 is MNHEY and CDR2 is SMNVEV in the germline V gene (reference sequence). Trimming took off 4 bases at V and 2 bases at J, with 14 bases between the two ends. This CDR3 region has 15 residues. The CDR3 is CASSSYGAGNYGYTF. The CDR3 nucleotides read TGTGCCAGCAGTTCGTATGGGGCAGGGAACTATGGCTACACCTTC.

The chain carries TRBV7-9 and TRBJ1-5, with D possibly matching TRBD1 (6 bases). The length of the CDR3 is 16 residues. In germline, CDR1 is SEHNR, CDR2 FQNEAQ (reference sequence). Between the trimmed V and J ends, which lost 5 bases and 0 bases, there was a span of 14 bases. CDR3: CASSGGALNSNQPQHF. CDR3 DNA sequence: TGTGCCAGCAGCGGGGGGGCTCTAAATAGCAATCAGCCCCAGCATTTT.

A note on this clone: Mismatch with germline at one junction end may stem from a read error. The rearrangement joins TRBV15 to TRBJ2-7, with D possibly being TRBD1 (7 bases). The CDR3 spans 13 residues. CDR1 and CDR2 from the germline V gene are LNHNV and YYDKDF (reference sequence). DNA for the CDR3: TGTGCCACCAGCCGAGACGTCCAGGGGGGGCAGTACTTC. This encodes CATSRDVQGGQYF.

The chain employs TRBV9 and TRBJ2-7, with D perhaps TRBD1 (5 bases). This CDR3 region has 13 residues. V lost 0 bases to trimming and J lost 3 bases, with 7 bases between them. Per the germline V gene, CDR1 is SGDLS and CDR2 is YYNGEE. CDR3: CASSVDDSYEQYF. The CDR3 nucleotides read TGTGCCAGCAGCGTAGATGACAGCTACGAGCAGTACTTC.

The CDR3, as DNA: TGCAGCGTTGGGAGGGGGCGAGACGGGGAGCTGTTTTTT. Translated: CSVGRGRDGELFF. The chain links TRBV29-1 to TRBJ2-2; weak D call: TRBD1 (7 bases). V was trimmed by 4 bases and J by 7 bases, leaving 13 bases between them. The CDR3 loop spans 13 amino acids. Looked up from germline, CDR1 is SQVTM and CDR2 is ANQGSEA.

In its sample, this clone was seen a few times. This chain joins TRBV5-1 and TRBJ2-7; D remains ambiguous. Trimming shortened V by 0 bases and J by 6 bases, and 7 bases separated the two germline ends. Germline V gene lookup returns CDR1 SGHRS and CDR2 YFSETQ. The CDR3 extends over 12 amino acids. This CDR3 is CASSLAGSEQYF. As DNA, the CDR3 is TGCGCCAGCAGCTTGGCCGGGTCCGAGCAGTACTTC.

This chain uses TRBV29-1 with TRBJ2-1; 7 bases are a match to TRBD1. Per germline, CDR1 SQVTM and CDR2 ANQGSEA. V dropped 8 bases and J dropped 7; count of bases not matched to a gene: 11. The CDR3 consists of 13 residues. In DNA, the CDR3 is TGCAGCATCGACAGGGAATTATTGAATGAGCAGTTCTTC. Its protein is CSIDRELLNEQFF.